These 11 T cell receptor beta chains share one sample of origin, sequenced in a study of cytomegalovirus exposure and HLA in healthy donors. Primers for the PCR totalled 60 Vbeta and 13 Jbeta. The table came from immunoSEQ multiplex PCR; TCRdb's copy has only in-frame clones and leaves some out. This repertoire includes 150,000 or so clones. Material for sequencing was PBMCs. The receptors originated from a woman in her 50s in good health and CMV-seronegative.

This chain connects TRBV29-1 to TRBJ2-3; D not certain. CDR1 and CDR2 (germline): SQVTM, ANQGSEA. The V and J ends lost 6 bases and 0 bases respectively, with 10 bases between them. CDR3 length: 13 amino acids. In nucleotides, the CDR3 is TGCAGCGTGGCAGGATCTAGCACAGATACGCAGTATTTT. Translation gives CSVAGSSTDTQYF.

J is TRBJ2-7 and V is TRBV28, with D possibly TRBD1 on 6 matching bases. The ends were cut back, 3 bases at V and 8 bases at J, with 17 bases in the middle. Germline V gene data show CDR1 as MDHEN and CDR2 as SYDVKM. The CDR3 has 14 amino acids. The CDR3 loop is CASSLGQGSTKQYF. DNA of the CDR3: TGTGCCAGCAGTTTGGGGCAGGGGAGTACCAAGCAGTACTTC.

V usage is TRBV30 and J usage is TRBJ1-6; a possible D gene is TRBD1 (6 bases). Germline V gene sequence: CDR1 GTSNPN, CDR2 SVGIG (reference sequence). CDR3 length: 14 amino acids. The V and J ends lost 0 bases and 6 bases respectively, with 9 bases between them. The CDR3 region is CAWSVTGFNSPLHF. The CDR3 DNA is TGTGCCTGGAGTGTGACAGGTTTTAATTCACCCCTCCACTTT.

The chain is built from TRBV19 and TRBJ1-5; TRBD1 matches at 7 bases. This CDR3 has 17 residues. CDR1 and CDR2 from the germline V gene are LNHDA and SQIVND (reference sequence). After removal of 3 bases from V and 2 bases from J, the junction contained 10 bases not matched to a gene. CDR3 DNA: TGTGCCAGTAGTATTTCGACAGGGTTAGAGGGCAATCAGCCCCAGCATTTT. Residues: CASSISTGLEGNQPQHF.

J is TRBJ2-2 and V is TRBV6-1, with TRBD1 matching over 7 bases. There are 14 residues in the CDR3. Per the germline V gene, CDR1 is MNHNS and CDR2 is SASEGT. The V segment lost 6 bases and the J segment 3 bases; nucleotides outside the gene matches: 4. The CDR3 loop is CASSRDRDTGELFF. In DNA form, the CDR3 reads TGTGCCAGCAGCCGGGACAGAGACACCGGGGAGCTGTTTTTT.

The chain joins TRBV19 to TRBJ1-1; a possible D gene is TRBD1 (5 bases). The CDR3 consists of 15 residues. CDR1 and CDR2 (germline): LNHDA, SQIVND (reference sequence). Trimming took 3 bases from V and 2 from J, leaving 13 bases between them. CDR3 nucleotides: TGTGCCAGTAGTATCGCATGGGGGGGAAACACTGAAGCTTTCTTT. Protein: CASSIAWGGNTEAFF.

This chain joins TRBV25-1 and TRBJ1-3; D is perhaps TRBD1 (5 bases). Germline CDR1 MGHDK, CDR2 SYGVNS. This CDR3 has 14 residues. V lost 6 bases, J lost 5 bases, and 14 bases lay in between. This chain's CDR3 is CASSVTGLRNTIYF. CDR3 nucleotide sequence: TGTGCCAGCAGCGTGACGGGACTTAGAAACACCATATATTTT.

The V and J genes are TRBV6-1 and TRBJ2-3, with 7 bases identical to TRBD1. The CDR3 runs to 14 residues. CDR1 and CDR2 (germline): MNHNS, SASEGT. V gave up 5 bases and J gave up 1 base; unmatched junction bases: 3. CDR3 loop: CASSLDRGTDTQYF. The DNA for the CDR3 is TGTGCCAGCAGTCTCGACAGGGGCACAGATACGCAGTATTTT.

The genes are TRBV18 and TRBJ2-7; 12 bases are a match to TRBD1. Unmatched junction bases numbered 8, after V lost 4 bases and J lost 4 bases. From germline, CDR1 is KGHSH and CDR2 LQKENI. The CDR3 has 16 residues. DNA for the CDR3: TGTGCCAGCTCACGAAGGGACAGGGGGCTTAGTTACGAGCAGTACTTC. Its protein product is CASSRRDRGLSYEQYF.

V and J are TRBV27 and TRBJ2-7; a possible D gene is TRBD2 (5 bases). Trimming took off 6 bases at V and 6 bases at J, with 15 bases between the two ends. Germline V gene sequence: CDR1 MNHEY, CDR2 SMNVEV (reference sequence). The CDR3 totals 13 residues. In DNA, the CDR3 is TGTGCCAGCAGCCGACCTCCTGAGGGCGAGCAGTACTTC. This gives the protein CASSRPPEGEQYF.

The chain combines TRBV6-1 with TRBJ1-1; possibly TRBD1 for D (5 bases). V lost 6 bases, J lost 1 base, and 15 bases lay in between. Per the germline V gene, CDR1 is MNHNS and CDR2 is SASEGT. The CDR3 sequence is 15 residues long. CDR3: CASSTPGGRNTEAFF. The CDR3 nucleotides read TGTGCCAGCAGCACCCCGGGGGGGAGGAACACTGAAGCTTTCTTT.